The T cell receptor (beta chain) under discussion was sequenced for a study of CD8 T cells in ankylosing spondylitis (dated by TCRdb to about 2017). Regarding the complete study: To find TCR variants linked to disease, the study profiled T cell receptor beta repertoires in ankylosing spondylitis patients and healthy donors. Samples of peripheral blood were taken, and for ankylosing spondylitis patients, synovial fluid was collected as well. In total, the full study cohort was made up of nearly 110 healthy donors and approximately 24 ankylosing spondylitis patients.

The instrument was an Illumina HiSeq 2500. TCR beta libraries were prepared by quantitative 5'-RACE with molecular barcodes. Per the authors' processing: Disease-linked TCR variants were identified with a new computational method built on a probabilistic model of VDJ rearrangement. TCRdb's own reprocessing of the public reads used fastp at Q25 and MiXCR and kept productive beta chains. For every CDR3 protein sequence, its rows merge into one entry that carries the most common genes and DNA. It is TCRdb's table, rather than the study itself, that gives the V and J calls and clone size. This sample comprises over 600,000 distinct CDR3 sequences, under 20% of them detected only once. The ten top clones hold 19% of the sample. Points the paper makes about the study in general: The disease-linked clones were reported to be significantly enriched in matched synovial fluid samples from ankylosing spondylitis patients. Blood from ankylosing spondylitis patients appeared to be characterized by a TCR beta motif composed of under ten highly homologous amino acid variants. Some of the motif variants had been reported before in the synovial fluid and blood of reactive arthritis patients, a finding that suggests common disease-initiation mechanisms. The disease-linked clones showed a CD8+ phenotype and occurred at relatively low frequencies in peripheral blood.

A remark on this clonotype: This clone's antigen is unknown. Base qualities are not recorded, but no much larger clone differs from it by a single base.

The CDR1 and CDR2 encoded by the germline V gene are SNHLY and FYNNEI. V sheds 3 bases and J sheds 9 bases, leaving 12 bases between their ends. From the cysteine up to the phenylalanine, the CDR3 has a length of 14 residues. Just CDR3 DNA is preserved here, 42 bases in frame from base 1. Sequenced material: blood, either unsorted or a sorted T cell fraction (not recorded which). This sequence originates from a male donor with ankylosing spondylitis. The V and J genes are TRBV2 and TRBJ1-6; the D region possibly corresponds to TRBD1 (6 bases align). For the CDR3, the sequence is CASSEEGVRSPLHF. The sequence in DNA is TGTGCCAGCAGTGAGGAGGGGGTGCGTTCACCCCTCCACTTT.